This entry is about one T cell receptor beta chain. After extraction with the RNeasy kit, 0.5 to 1 ug of the RNA was reverse transcribed using random hexamers. Amplification of the TCR beta CDR3 was carried out by immunoSEQ multiplex PCR, which spanned a total of 54 Vbeta and 13 Jbeta segments. TCRdb fed the immunoSEQ multiplex PCR reads into MiXCR, producing one record per CDR3 protein. The sample has 110,000 or so distinct CDR3 sequences; 85% to 95% are singletons. The sample belongs to a study of CD8 T cells in Susac syndrome. The sequenced sample was CD4+ T cells from PBMCs. This clonotype was obtained from a human donor with multiple sclerosis.

The DNA for the CDR3 is TGTGCCTGGAGTGTACCCCCCCGGGGAACACCCCTCCACTTT. Translated: CAWSVPPRGTPLHF. The chain combines TRBV30 with TRBJ1-6; D remains unclear. Germline V gene data show CDR1 as GTSNPN and CDR2 as SVGIG (reference sequence). The CDR3 spans 14 residues. Trimming stripped 0 bases from V and 11 bases from J, with 14 bases between.